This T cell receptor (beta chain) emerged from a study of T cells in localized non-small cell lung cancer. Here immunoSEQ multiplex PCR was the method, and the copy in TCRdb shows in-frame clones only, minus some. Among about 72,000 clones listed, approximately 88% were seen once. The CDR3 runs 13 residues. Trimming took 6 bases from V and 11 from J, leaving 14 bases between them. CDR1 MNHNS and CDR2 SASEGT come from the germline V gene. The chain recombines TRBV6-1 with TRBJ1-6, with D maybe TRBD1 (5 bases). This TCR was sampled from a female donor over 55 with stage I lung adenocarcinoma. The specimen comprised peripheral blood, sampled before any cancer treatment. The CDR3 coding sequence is TGTGCCAGCAGGGAGGCAGGGTCCCCACCCCTCCACTTT. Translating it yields CASREAGSPPLHF.